The 16 T cell receptor beta chains below were found in one sample sequenced in a study of shared clonotypes between healthy human individuals. Measured with immunoSEQ multiplex PCR; TCRdb has only the in-frame clones, and not every one. The top ten hold about 0.36% of the sample, which has about 2.5 million clones, approximately 90% seen once. Sequenced: naive CD4+ T cells from PBMCs. Indicated subset: CD45RA+ positively selected. Every receptor here comes from a man aged 18 to 29 in good health. Some clones in this sample may be carry-over from other donors' samples.

V usage is TRBV11-2 and J usage is TRBJ2-4; 11 bases are shared with TRBD1. Germline lookup yields CDR1 SGHAT and CDR2 FQNNGV. V was clipped by 7 bases and J by 0 bases; unmatched bases: 8. The CDR3 totals 17 residues. DNA of the CDR3: TGTGCCAGCACCCACAGGACAGGGGGCGAAGCCAAAAACATTCAGTACTTC. Translating it yields CASTHRTGGEAKNIQYF.

The chain recombines TRBV10-2 with TRBJ2-1; 9 nucleotides line up with TRBD2. Trimming took 6 bases from V and 8 from J; bases not matched to a gene: 11. Looked up from germline, CDR1 is WSHSY and CDR2 is SAAADI. The CDR3 runs 15 residues. CDR3: CASRRPGLASHEQFF. The CDR3 DNA is TGCGCCAGCAGAAGACCGGGACTAGCATCGCATGAGCAGTTCTTC.

The chain carries TRBV19 and TRBJ2-7; D is uncertain. The germline V and J ends were trimmed by 7 bases and 3 bases, with 13 bases remaining between them. The CDR3 length is 13 residues. Germline CDR1 LNHDA, CDR2 SQIVND (reference sequence). The chain's CDR3 is CASKPVGNYEQYF. CDR3 bases: TGTGCCAGTAAGCCCGTGGGGAACTACGAGCAGTACTTC.

The V call is TRBV5-1, the J call TRBJ2-5, with no clear D. Trimming cost V 2 bases and J 3 bases, with 29 bases left between them. The CDR3 has 20 residues. Germline CDR1 and CDR2: SGHRS and YFSETQ. CDR3 sequence reads: CASSFSLARSSAYTEETQYF. The CDR3 region has the DNA TGCGCCAGCAGCTTCTCTTTGGCTCGTTCTTCGGCTTACACCGAAGAGACCCAGTACTTC.

The genes are TRBV4-2 and TRBJ1-5, with a possible D match to TRBD1 (5 bases). Between the trimmed V and J ends, which lost 3 bases and 2 bases, there was a span of 14 bases. CDR3 length: 16 amino acids. The germline V gene has CDR1 LGHNA and CDR2 YNFKEQ. DNA for the CDR3: TGTGCCAGCAGCCAGGGGCAGGGAGCGGGCAATCAGCCCCAGCATTTT. Protein sequence: CASSQGQGAGNQPQHF.

This chain links TRBV19 with TRBJ2-7, with a tentative D call TRBD2 (6 bases). V gave up 5 bases and J gave up 2 bases, with 19 bases separating them. The germline gives CDR1 LNHDA, CDR2 SQIVND (reference sequence). This CDR3 is built from 16 residues. The CDR3 nucleotides are TGTGCCAGTAGTCGCCGACCGGGGGACGCCGCCTACGAGCAGTACTTC. Its translation: CASSRRPGDAAYEQYF.

Concerning this clone: Other DNA variants within this sample encode the same CDR3. The chain uses TRBV5-4 and TRBJ2-7; tentative D call: TRBD1 (6 bases). This CDR3 spans 13 amino acids. V was clipped by 1 base and J by 2 bases, with 7 bases between them. CDR1 SGHNT and CDR2 YYREEE come from the germline V gene (reference sequence). CDR3 nucleotide sequence: TGTGCCAGCAGCTTGCCAGGGGCCTACGAGCAGTACTTC. Amino acids: CASSLPGAYEQYF.

The rearrangement joins TRBV15 to TRBJ2-5; tentatively, D is TRBD1 (6 bases). Germline CDR1 reads LNHNV; CDR2 reads YYDKDF (reference sequence). Trimming left V 1 base short and J 0 bases short, with 15 bases between. The CDR3 is 17 amino acids. CDR3 bases: TGTGCCACCAGCAGAGCGACAGGAGCTCCGTACCAAGAGACCCAGTACTTC. Its protein is CATSRATGAPYQETQYF. Together with reference TRBV15 and TRBJ2-5, the CDR3 gives the full variable domain: DAMVIQNPRYQVTQFGKPVTLSCSQTLNHNVMYWYQQKSSQAPKLLFHYYDKDFNNEADTPDNFQSRRPNTSFCFLDIRSPGLGDTAMYLCATSRATGAPYQETQYFGPGTRLLVL.

This clone appeared a few times. The chain couples TRBV5-1 to TRBJ1-5; TRBD1 agrees at 10 bases. This CDR3 region has 14 residues. With V trimmed by 4 bases and J by 11 bases, 9 bases remained unmatched. Germline lookup yields CDR1 SGHRS and CDR2 YFSETQ. The CDR3 DNA sequence: TGCGCCAGCAGCCCCGGGACAGGGGTACGGGCCCAGCATTTT. It yields the protein CASSPGTGVRAQHF.

This clone was counted between two and nine times. This chain joins TRBV4-1 and TRBJ2-7; a weak D match, TRBD2 (5 bases). This CDR3 contains 18 residues. The germline V and J ends were trimmed by 4 bases and 2 bases, with 24 bases remaining between them. The germline CDR1 and CDR2 sequences are MGHRA and YSYEKL. This chain's CDR3 is CASSPSLSERATAYEQYF. The CDR3 DNA sequence: TGCGCCAGCAGCCCGAGTTTGTCCGAGAGGGCCACCGCCTACGAGCAGTACTTC.

Details on this clone: The identical CDR3 is also encoded by other nucleotide sequences in the sample. The chain has TRBV5-1 and TRBJ2-2; 10 bases line up with TRBD2. The CDR3 contains 16 residues. The V and J ends lost 0 bases and 2 bases, in that order; junction bases with no gene match: 1. Germline values: CDR1 SGHRS, CDR2 YFSETQ. The CDR3 is CASSLGLAGNTGELFF. The CDR3 DNA is TGCGCCAGCAGCTTGGGACTAGCGGGTAACACCGGGGAGCTGTTTTTT.

The rearrangement joins TRBV11-3 to TRBJ2-3; D may correspond to TRBD1 or TRBD2 (5 bases each). Germline CDR1 and CDR2: SGHNT and YENEEA. V was cut by 8 bases and J by 2 bases, with 14 bases left in between. The CDR3 length is 14 residues. CDR3 region: CASGRGENTDTQYF. Written as DNA, the CDR3 is TGTGCCAGCGGACGGGGCGAAAACACAGATACGCAGTATTTT.

The chain uses TRBV28 and TRBJ2-7; D possibly corresponds to TRBD2 (6 bases). The V end was cut by 4 bases, the J end by 7 bases, with 17 bases between. The germline CDR1 and CDR2 sequences are MDHEN and SYDVKM. The CDR3 covers 14 residues. CDR3 sequence: CASSSGTPSREQYF. DNA of the CDR3: TGTGCCAGCAGTTCCGGGACTCCTAGTCGGGAGCAGTACTTC. The whole variable domain, remainder taken from reference TRBV28 and TRBJ2-7, is DVKVTQSSRYLVKRTGEKVFLECVQDMDHENMFWYRQDPGLGLRLIYFSYDVKMKEKGDIPEGYSVSREKKERFSLILESASTNQTSMYLCASSSGTPSREQYFGPGTRLTVT.

The V gene is TRBV5-1, the J gene TRBJ2-3, with 11 bases matching TRBD2. This CDR3 is built from 16 residues. CDR1 is SGHRS and CDR2 is YFSETQ in the germline V gene. Trimming took 4 bases from V and 2 from J; bases not matched to a gene: 6. The CDR3 DNA reads as TGCGCCAGCAGCATTGGGACTAGCGGAGACACAGATACGCAGTATTTT. Its translation: CASSIGTSGDTDTQYF.

V gene TRBV5-1 combines with J gene TRBJ2-1, with D hard to call. The CDR3 is made up of 14 amino acids. CDR1 is SGHRS, CDR2 YFSETQ, per germline. V dropped 0 bases and J dropped 6 bases, with 10 bases sitting between them. The CDR3 protein is CASSLEYPPNEQFF. The CDR3 DNA reads TGCGCCAGCAGCTTGGAATATCCCCCCAATGAGCAGTTCTTC.

The V and J genes are TRBV2 and TRBJ2-2; D gene uncertain. Trimming took off 7 bases at V and 0 bases at J, with 9 bases between the two ends. Germline loops: CDR1 SNHLY, CDR2 FYNNEI. The CDR3 extends over 14 amino acids. CDR3 sequence (DNA): TGTGCCAGCAAGTCGGCATCGAACACCGGGGAGCTGTTTTTT. This translates into CASKSASNTGELFF.